This T cell receptor beta chain came from a study of blood T cells in healthy people across ages. This CDR3 region has 13 residues. V lost 7 bases to trimming and J lost 5 bases, with 13 bases between them. Per the germline V gene, CDR1 is SGHRS and CDR2 is YFSETQ. Regarding the study as a whole: Age showed a roughly linear inverse relationship with TCR beta diversity per million T cells.

Total RNA, at least 5.5 micrograms per sample, was extracted from PBMCs. The use of a sample-barcoded 5' primer and a J-beta primer mix characterized a second PCR of roughly 7 to 12 cycles. TCRdb itself ran the 5' RACE reads through MiXCR, one entry per CDR3 protein. The sample has 1.5 million or so distinct CDR3 sequences; approximately 43% are singletons. As regards this clonotype: Its specificity is not known.

This receptor was taken from a woman under 30 in good health. Sequencing was done on a sample of blood. The genes are TRBV5-1 and TRBJ2-1; TRBD1 is a possible D gene (5 bases). The CDR3, as DNA: TGCGCCAGCTATAAAGGGGCCCACAATGAGCAGTTCTTC. Protein product: CASYKGAHNEQFF.